This is a list of T cell receptor beta chains from one sample in a study of blood T cell repertoires in COVID-19. TCRdb's copy holds only in-frame clones and misses some; the assay was immunoSEQ multiplex PCR. The sample includes some 370,000 clones, around 87% of them seen just once. Sequencing was done on a sample of peripheral blood. The receptors here all came from a woman in her 30s with COVID-19, enrolled during active disease. The CDR3 runs from the conserved cysteine through the conserved F or W. A D gene is named only where the DNA matches it firmly.

v_gene: TRBV4-1
d_gene: -
j_gene: TRBJ1-2
CDR3nt: TGCGCCAGCAGCCAGCGGAGTTATGGCTACACCTTC
CDR3aa: CASSQRSYGYTF

v_gene: TRBV4-2
d_gene: TRBD1
j_gene: TRBJ1-4
CDR3nt: TGTGCCAGCAGCCAAGGGGACAGAGACAATGAAAAACTGTTTTTT
CDR3aa: CASSQGDRDNEKLFF

v_gene: TRBV7-3
d_gene: -
j_gene: TRBJ2-1
CDR3nt: TGTGCCAGCAGCTTAACGAGAGGATTGAATGAGCAGTTCTTC
CDR3aa: CASSLTRGLNEQFF

v_gene: TRBV5-4
d_gene: -
j_gene: TRBJ2-5
CDR3nt: TGTGCCAGCAGCTTAGGGAGAAACCGCCTCGGTCTGAGAGAGACCCAGTACTTC
CDR3aa: CASSLGRNRLGLRETQYF

v_gene: TRBV10-2
d_gene: -
j_gene: TRBJ2-5
CDR3nt: TGCGCCAGCAGTGACGCGGCTCCCCAAGAGACCCAGTACTTC
CDR3aa: CASSDAAPQETQYF

v_gene: TRBV29-1
d_gene: -
j_gene: TRBJ1-2
CDR3nt: TGCAGCGTTGGGTCCGTGGCCCATGGCTACACCTTC
CDR3aa: CSVGSVAHGYTF

v_gene: TRBV2
d_gene: -
j_gene: TRBJ1-2
CDR3nt: TGTGCCAGCACCCAGCGGGAGAATAACTATGGCTACACCTTC
CDR3aa: CASTQRENNYGYTF

v_gene: TRBV7-8
d_gene: -
j_gene: TRBJ2-2
CDR3nt: TGTGCCAGCAGCTTGCGCAGGGGCAGGGCGAACACCGGGGAGCTGTTTTTT
CDR3aa: CASSLRRGRANTGELFF

v_gene: TRBV11-3
d_gene: TRBD2
j_gene: TRBJ2-3
CDR3nt: TGTGCCAGCAGCAGGAGCGGGAGGGACACAGATACGCAGTATTTT
CDR3aa: CASSRSGRDTDTQYF

v_gene: TRBV10-3
d_gene: -
j_gene: TRBJ1-2
CDR3nt: TGTGCCATCAGTGAGCCCCGGGGGAGGGGAGGCTATGGCTACACCTTC
CDR3aa: CAISEPRGRGGYGYTF

v_gene: TRBV6-5
d_gene: -
j_gene: TRBJ2-1
CDR3nt: TGTGCCAGCAGATCCGACTGGACACCTATCGATGAGCAGTTCTTC
CDR3aa: CASRSDWTPIDEQFF